These T cell receptor beta chains were read from a single sample in a study of beta chain features in type 1 diabetes. Clones were sequenced by immunoSEQ multiplex PCR, and TCRdb holds only the in-frame ones, with some missing. The repertoire holds 620,000 or so clones, with around 15% as singletons. Sample: naive CD4+ T cells from blood. Receptors were obtained from a man aged 18 to 30 in good health. Each CDR3 is given with its conserved first and last residue. Each record gives: CDR3 protein, CDR3 DNA, V gene, CDR3 length, J gene, D gene, clone size. D genes are given only for firm matches. Rows give clone size only sometimes, using once, few, many, or a class for an expanded clone.

cdr3_aa: CAISPTSGSLSNQPQHF; cdr3_nt: TGTGCCATCTCCCCTACCAGCGGGTCGCTGAGCAATCAGCCCCAGCATTTT; v_call: TRBV10-3; cdr3_length: 17; j_call: TRBJ1-5; d_call: -; clone_size: -
cdr3_aa: CATSLFDNLYEQYF; cdr3_nt: TGTGCCACCAGCCTTTTCGACAATCTCTACGAGCAGTACTTC; v_call: TRBV15; cdr3_length: 14; j_call: TRBJ2-7; d_call: -; clone_size: -
cdr3_aa: CASSVEAGDHQGQETQYF; cdr3_nt: TGTGCCAGCAGCGTGGAGGCAGGGGATCATCAAGGTCAAGAGACCCAGTACTTC; v_call: TRBV9; cdr3_length: 18; j_call: TRBJ2-5; d_call: -; clone_size: -
cdr3_aa: CASSLSDRVSYSEQFF; cdr3_nt: TGTGCCAGCAGCTTGTCGGACAGGGTGTCGTATTCTGAGCAGTTCTTC; v_call: TRBV6-6; cdr3_length: 16; j_call: TRBJ2-1; d_call: TRBD1; clone_size: few
cdr3_aa: CAISGGLAGGRNEQYF; cdr3_nt: TGTGCCATCAGTGGTGGACTAGCGGGAGGACGCAACGAGCAGTACTTC; v_call: TRBV10-3; cdr3_length: 16; j_call: TRBJ2-7; d_call: TRBD2; clone_size: -
cdr3_aa: CASSLKGRVYGYTF; cdr3_nt: TGTGCCAGCAGTTTGAAGGGAAGGGTCTATGGCTACACCTTC; v_call: TRBV27; cdr3_length: 14; j_call: TRBJ1-2; d_call: -; clone_size: once
cdr3_aa: CASSRNSRGQETQYF; cdr3_nt: TGTGCCAGCAGCAGGAACTCCAGGGGCCAAGAGACCCAGTACTTC; v_call: TRBV9; cdr3_length: 15; j_call: TRBJ2-5; d_call: -; clone_size: -
cdr3_aa: CASGPTGLNEKLFF; cdr3_nt: TGCGCCAGCGGCCCGACAGGCCTGAATGAAAAACTGTTTTTT; v_call: TRBV5-1; cdr3_length: 14; j_call: TRBJ1-4; d_call: -; clone_size: few
cdr3_aa: CASSAGPINNEQFF; cdr3_nt: TGTGCCAGCAGCGCGGGACCGATCAACAATGAGCAGTTCTTC; v_call: TRBV2; cdr3_length: 14; j_call: TRBJ2-1; d_call: -; clone_size: few
cdr3_aa: CASSLHINTGELFF; cdr3_nt: TGTGCCAGCAGCTTACACATTAACACCGGGGAGCTGTTTTTT; v_call: TRBV7-8; cdr3_length: 14; j_call: TRBJ2-2; d_call: -; clone_size: once
cdr3_aa: CASSPTNRVGYTF; cdr3_nt: TGTGCCAGCTCACCCACTAACAGGGTTGGCTACACCTTC; v_call: TRBV18; cdr3_length: 13; j_call: TRBJ1-2; d_call: -; clone_size: -
cdr3_aa: CATSKPPGWQYF; cdr3_nt: TGTGCCACCAGCAAGCCCCCCGGGTGGCAGTACTTC; v_call: TRBV15; cdr3_length: 12; j_call: TRBJ2-7; d_call: -; clone_size: -
cdr3_aa: CASSPRGRLAGGVGTDTQYF; cdr3_nt: TGTGCCAGCAGCCCTAGGGGGAGGCTAGCGGGAGGCGTTGGCACAGATACGCAGTATTTT; v_call: TRBV9; cdr3_length: 20; j_call: TRBJ2-3; d_call: TRBD2; clone_size: -
cdr3_aa: CASTQTSGRAYEQYF; cdr3_nt: TGTGCCAGCACCCAGACTAGCGGGAGGGCCTACGAGCAGTACTTC; v_call: TRBV6-6; cdr3_length: 15; j_call: TRBJ2-7; d_call: TRBD2; clone_size: -
cdr3_aa: CASSPHRGLAGGSDYEQYF; cdr3_nt: TGTGCCAGCAGTCCCCACAGGGGACTAGCGGGAGGTTCTGACTACGAGCAGTACTTC; v_call: TRBV28; cdr3_length: 19; j_call: TRBJ2-7; d_call: TRBD2; clone_size: few
cdr3_aa: CASSPFTGPRQYF; cdr3_nt: TGTGCCAGCAGCCCGTTCACTGGGCCCCGACAGTACTTC; v_call: TRBV6-6; cdr3_length: 13; j_call: TRBJ2-7; d_call: -; clone_size: -